This T cell receptor beta chain stems from a study of monozygotic twins with inflammatory bowel disease. Germline loops: CDR1 SNHLY, CDR2 FYNNEI. This CDR3 has 14 residues. TCRdb re-called the 5' RACE reads and catalogs CDR3 proteins one per entry, DNA excluded. This listing includes 85,000 to 110,000 distinct CDR3 sequences. The TCR comes from a human donor with ulcerative colitis or Crohn's disease, or a healthy co-twin of an affected twin (not recorded which). This rearrangement joins TRBV2 to TRBJ2-2. The source material was blood. The CDR3 region is CAISRTANTGELFF.